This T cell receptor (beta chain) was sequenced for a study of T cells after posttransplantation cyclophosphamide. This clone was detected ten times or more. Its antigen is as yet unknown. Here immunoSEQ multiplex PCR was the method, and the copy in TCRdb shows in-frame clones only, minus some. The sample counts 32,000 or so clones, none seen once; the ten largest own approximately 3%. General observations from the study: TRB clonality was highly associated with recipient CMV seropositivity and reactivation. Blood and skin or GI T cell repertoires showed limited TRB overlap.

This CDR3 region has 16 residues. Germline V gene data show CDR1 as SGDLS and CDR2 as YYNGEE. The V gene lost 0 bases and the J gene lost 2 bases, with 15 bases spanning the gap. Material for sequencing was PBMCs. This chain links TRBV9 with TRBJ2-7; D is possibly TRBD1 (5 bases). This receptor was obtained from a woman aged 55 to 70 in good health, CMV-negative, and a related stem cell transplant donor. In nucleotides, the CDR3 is TGTGCCAGCAGCGTAGGGTCCGGACAACCTCCCTACGAGCAGTACTTC. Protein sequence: CASSVGSGQPPYEQYF.